This T cell receptor (beta chain) was recorded in a study of cytomegalovirus exposure and HLA in healthy donors. On this clone itself: Antigen specificity is unknown.

Germline V gives CDR1 GTSNPN, CDR2 SVGIG (reference sequence). V trimming: 2 bases; J trimming: 2 bases; junction bases outside the gene matches: 6. The CDR3 consists of 15 residues. Libraries were prepared by immunoSEQ multiplex PCR; TCRdb keeps only in-frame clonotypes and omits some of them. The data show roughly 120,000 clones, 70% to 90% seen once. Study-level points and caveats: There were a few CMV-associated chains whose specificity for CMV antigens was confirmed in vitro.

Specimen: PBMCs. V is TRBV30 and J is TRBJ1-5, with TRBD1 matching 7 bases. The sequence was collected from a woman aged 30 to 39 in good health and CMV-seronegative. The CDR3 DNA reads TGTGCCTGGAGTCCCACAGGGGTCGGCAATCAGCCCCAGCATTTT. Translation: CAWSPTGVGNQPQHF. Looking up the rest from reference TRBV30 and TRBJ1-5 gives the full variable domain: SQTIHQWPATLVQPVGSPLSLECTVEGTSNPNLYWYRQAAGRGLQLLFYSVGIGQISSEVPQNLSASRPQDRQFILSSKKLLLSDSGFYLCAWSPTGVGNQPQHFGDGTRLSIL.